This T cell receptor (beta chain) was identified during a study of T cell responses to AZD1222 COVID-19 vaccine. In the study overall: Second-dose schedules of about 4 or about 12 weeks were combined.

The repertoire was sequenced with immunoSEQ multiplex PCR; TCRdb's copy has only in-frame clones and lacks some. The sample holds around 100,000 clones, around nine tenths seen once. About this clone itself: Its antigen is not identified.

General observations from the study: Within unmutated variant regions lay the reported targets of nearly half of spike-specific TCRs. Mostly white British, mostly female donors; authors suggested clonal diversity may be underestimated.

The germline V and J ends were trimmed by 2 bases and 7 bases, with 11 bases remaining between them. From germline, CDR1 is GTSNPN and CDR2 SVGIG (reference sequence). The CDR3 is made up of 12 amino acids. The sample here was peripheral blood, taken on day 0 of AZD1222 vaccination. The receptor comes from an adult in good health. The rearrangement joins TRBV30 to TRBJ1-2, with D possibly matching TRBD1 (5 bases). DNA of the CDR3: TGTGCCTGGAGTTTGGGGGTAGGTGGCTACACCTTC. The encoded protein is CAWSLGVGGYTF.